The clone carrying this T cell receptor beta chain was seen only a few times. As yet, its antigen is unknown. The data were obtained in a study of CD8+ T cells in alopecia areata. Study at large: Treated patients were given 5 to 10 mg oral tofacitinib twice daily. Tofacitinib was given for 6 to 18 months, then stopped for 6 months.

Overall study findings and caveats: In scalp, tofacitinib significantly decreased clonality and expanded CD8+ clones among the top 100. One nonresponder makes the tie between baseline CD8+ expansion and response uncertain.

The CDR3 is 12 residues long. V gave up 5 bases and J gave up 1 base, with 7 bases separating them. Germline-derived CDR1 and CDR2 are SGHDT and YYEEEE. The treatment: oral pan-JAK inhibitor, 5-10 mg twice daily. cDNA prepared by RNA extraction and subsequent reverse transcription served as the template for sequencing. Libraries were prepared by immunoSEQ multiplex PCR; TCRdb keeps only in-frame clonotypes and omits some of them. The sample carries around 170,000 clones, about 51% recorded once. The chain joins TRBV5-6 to TRBJ2-7; the D is unclear. This clonotype was sampled from a human donor with alopecia areata. Sequenced here: CD8+ T cells sorted from blood, sampled around week 53, from a patient treated with tofacitinib. The CDR3 DNA sequence: TGTGCCAGCAGTCTCCGGTCCTACGAGCAGTACTTC. Residues: CASSLRSYEQYF.